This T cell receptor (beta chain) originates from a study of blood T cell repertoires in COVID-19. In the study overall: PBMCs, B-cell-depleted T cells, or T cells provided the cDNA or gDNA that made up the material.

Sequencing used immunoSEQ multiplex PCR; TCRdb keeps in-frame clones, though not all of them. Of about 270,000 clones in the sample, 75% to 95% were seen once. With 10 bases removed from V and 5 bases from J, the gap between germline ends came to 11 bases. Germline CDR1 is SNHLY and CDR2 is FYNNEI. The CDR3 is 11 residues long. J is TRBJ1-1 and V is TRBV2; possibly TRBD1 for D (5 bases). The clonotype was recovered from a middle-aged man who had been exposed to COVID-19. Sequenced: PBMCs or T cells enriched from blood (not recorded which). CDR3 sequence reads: CAIQGLTEAFF. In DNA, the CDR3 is TGTGCCATCCAGGGATTAACTGAAGCTTTCTTT. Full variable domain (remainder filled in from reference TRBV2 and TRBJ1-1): EPEVTQTPSHQVTQMGQEVILRCVPISNHLYFYWYRQILGQKVEFLVSFYNNEISEKSEIFDDQFSVERPDGSNFTLKIRSTKLEDSAMYFCAIQGLTEAFFGQGTRLTVV.